Here is one TCR beta chain with its context. No antigen is known for it. These data are taken from a study of PD-1 blockade in classical Hodgkin lymphoma. Brentuximab vedotin exposure varied among the patients, all of whom had relapsed after autologous stem cell transplantation. Magnetic negative selection was used to purify CD4+ T cells from PBMCs that had been thawed. Patients had relapsed/refractory classical Hodgkin lymphoma with complete response, partial response or progressive disease as best response. Libraries were prepared by immunoSEQ multiplex PCR; TCRdb keeps only in-frame clonotypes and omits some of them. The data hold about 35,000 clones, with about 93% observed a single time. The study's findings and limits: A reduction in baseline TCR diversity was reportedly seen in newly diagnosed patients relative to healthy donors. There was a significant rise in CD4+ TCR diversity by C4D1, with no such rise for CD8+. Some patients started nivolumab under 1 year after ASCT, and they were excluded.

Per the germline V gene, CDR1 is SGHRS and CDR2 is YFSETQ. V dropped 1 base and J dropped 3; count of bases not matched to a gene: 9. This CDR3 contains 17 residues. This rearrangement joins TRBV5-1 to TRBJ2-7, with 11 bases fitting TRBD2. This sample comprised CD4+ T cells from blood, obtained at baseline. This clonotype was obtained from a human donor with classical Hodgkin lymphoma. As DNA, the CDR3 is TGCGCCAGCAGCTTGATTCTTAGCGGGAGGGGGTTCTACGAGCAGTACTTC. It yields the protein CASSLILSGRGFYEQYF.